This T cell receptor (beta chain) emerged from a study of CD8 T cells in ankylosing spondylitis. Study-wide results and limits: Ankylosing spondylitis blood appeared to carry a characteristic TCR beta motif of eight or nine highly homologous variants.

Germline assignment: CDR1 MGHRA and CDR2 YSYEKL. Trimming cost V 4 bases and J 5 bases; bases outside gene matches: 4. This CDR3 has 16 residues. About this clonotype itself: Its antigen is as yet unknown.

In TCRdb, the 5' RACE reads were re-called with MiXCR into one record per CDR3 protein. Of about 800,000 distinct CDR3 sequences listed, around 11% are singletons. The J gene is TRBJ2-3, the V gene TRBV4-1; TRBD2 aligns across 15 bases. The receptor was derived from a male donor with ankylosing spondylitis. Sequencing used blood, either unsorted or a sorted T cell fraction (not recorded which). CDR3 in DNA: TGCGCCAGCAGCCTGGGGACTAGCGGGAGGAGAGATACGCAGTATTTT. Amino acids: CASSLGTSGRRDTQYF.